The table lists the clone carrying this T cell receptor (beta chain) with a few counts. Its antigen is currently unknown. The data were obtained in a study of T cell repertoires in cytomegalovirus infection. Study-level information: CMV epitopes used comprised recently identified HLA-C-restricted ones and well-studied HLA-B-restricted ones. CMV infection together with matching HLA type was indicated by public TCR beta signatures.

Study results and caveats: HLA-C-restricted CMV clonotypes gave the most frequent clonotype in two of eight donors.

TCRdb re-called the reads through MiXCR, storing one row per CDR3 protein. The sample includes approximately 100,000 distinct CDR3 sequences, around 28% seen only once; the top ten take around 80%. With V trimmed by 6 bases and J by 5 bases, 5 bases remained unmatched. Germline CDR1 SGHAT, CDR2 FQNNGV. The CDR3 totals 13 residues. The material was CD8+ T cells from cultured PBMCs, obtained from culture after CMV antigen stimulation. V and J are TRBV11-2 and TRBJ2-5; 8 bases map to TRBD1. This sequence originates from a human donor in good health (CMV status not recorded). Some clones in this sample may be carry-over from other donors' samples. The CDR3 is CASRTGAWETQYF. Written as DNA, the CDR3 is TGTGCCAGCAGGACAGGGGCATGGGAGACCCAGTACTTC.